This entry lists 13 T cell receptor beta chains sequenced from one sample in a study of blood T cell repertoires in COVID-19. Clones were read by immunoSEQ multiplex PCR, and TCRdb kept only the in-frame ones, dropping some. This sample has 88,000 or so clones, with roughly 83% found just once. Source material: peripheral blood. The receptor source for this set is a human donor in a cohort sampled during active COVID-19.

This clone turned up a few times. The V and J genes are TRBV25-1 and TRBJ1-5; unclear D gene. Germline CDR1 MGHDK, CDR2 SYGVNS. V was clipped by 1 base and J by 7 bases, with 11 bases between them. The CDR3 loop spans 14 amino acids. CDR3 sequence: CASSESREAQPQHF. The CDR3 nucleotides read TGTGCCAGCAGTGAATCACGGGAGGCACAGCCCCAGCATTTT.

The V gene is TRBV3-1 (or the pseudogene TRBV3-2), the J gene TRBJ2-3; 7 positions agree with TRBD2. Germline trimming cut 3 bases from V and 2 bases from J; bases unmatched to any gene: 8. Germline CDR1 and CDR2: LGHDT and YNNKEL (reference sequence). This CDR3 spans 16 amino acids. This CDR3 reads CASSQLAEPNTDTQYF. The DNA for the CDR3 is TGTGCCAGCAGCCAGCTAGCGGAACCTAACACAGATACGCAGTATTTT.

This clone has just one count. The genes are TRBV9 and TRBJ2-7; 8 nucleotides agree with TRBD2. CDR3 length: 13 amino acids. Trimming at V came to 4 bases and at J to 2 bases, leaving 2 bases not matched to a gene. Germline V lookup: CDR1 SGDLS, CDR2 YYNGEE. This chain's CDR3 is CASSRGGTYEQYF. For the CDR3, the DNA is TGTGCCAGCAGCCGGGGGGGTACCTACGAGCAGTACTTC.

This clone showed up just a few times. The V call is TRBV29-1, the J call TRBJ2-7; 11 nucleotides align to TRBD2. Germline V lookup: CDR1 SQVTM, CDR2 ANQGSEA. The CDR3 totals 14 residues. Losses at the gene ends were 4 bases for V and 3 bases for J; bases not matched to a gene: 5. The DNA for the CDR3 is TGCAGCGTTGCGGGGCTAGCGGGAGGCTACGAGCAGTACTTC. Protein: CSVAGLAGGYEQYF.

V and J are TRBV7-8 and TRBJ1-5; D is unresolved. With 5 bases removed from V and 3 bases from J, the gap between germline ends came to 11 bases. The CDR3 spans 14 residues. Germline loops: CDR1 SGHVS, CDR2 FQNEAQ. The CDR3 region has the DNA TGTGCCAGCAGCCTGGAGCCAAACAATCAGCCCCAGCATTTT. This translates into CASSLEPNNQPQHF.

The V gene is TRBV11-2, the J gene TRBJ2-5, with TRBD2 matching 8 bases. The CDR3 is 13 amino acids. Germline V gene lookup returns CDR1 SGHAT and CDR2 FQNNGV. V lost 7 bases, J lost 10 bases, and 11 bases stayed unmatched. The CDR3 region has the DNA TGTGCCAGCACCCTCAGGACTAGCCTGTTCCAGTACTTC. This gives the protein CASTLRTSLFQYF.

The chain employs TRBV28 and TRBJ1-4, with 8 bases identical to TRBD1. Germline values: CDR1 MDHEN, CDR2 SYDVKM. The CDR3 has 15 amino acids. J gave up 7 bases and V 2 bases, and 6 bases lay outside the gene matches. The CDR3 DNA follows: TGTGCCAGCAGTTTACTAGGACAGGGCGGTGAAAAACTGTTTTTT. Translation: CASSLLGQGGEKLFF. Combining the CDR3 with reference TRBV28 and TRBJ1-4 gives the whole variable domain DVKVTQSSRYLVKRTGEKVFLECVQDMDHENMFWYRQDPGLGLRLIYFSYDVKMKEKGDIPEGYSVSREKKERFSLILESASTNQTSMYLCASSLLGQGGEKLFFGSGTQLSVL.

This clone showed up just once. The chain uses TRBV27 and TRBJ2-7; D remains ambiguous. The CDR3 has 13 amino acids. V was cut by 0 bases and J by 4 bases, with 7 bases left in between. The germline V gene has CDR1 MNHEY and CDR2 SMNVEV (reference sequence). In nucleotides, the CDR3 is TGTGCCAGCAGTTTATCGAGGAATTACGAGCAGTACTTC. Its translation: CASSLSRNYEQYF.

CDR3 nucleotide sequence: TGTGCCAGCAGTTATACTTACCGGGACAGGGCAATTTACGAGCAGTACTTC. Its translation is CASSYTYRDRAIYEQYF. The rearrangement joins TRBV2 to TRBJ2-7; 9 nucleotides line up with TRBD1. Germline V gives CDR1 SNHLY, CDR2 FYNNEI. With 5 bases clipped from V and 4 bases from J, the junction kept 15 bases outside the gene matches. The CDR3 sequence is 17 residues long.

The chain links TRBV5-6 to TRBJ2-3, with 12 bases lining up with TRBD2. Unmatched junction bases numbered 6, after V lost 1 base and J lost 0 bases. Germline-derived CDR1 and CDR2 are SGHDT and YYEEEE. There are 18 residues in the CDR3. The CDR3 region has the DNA TGTGCCAGCAGCTTGCGGACTAGCGGGACCGGGAGCACAGATACGCAGTATTTT. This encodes CASSLRTSGTGSTDTQYF.

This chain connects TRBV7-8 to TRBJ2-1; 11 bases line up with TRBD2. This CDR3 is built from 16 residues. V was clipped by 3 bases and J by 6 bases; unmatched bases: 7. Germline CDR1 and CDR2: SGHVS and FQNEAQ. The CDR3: CASSFRLAGGGNEQFF. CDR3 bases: TGTGCCAGCAGCTTCAGGCTAGCGGGAGGTGGCAATGAGCAGTTCTTC.

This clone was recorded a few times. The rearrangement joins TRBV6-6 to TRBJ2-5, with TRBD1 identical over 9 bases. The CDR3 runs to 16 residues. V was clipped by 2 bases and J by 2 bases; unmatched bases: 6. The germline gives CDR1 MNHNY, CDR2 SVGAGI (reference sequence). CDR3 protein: CASSYPQGQGQETQYF. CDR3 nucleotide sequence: TGTGCCAGCAGTTACCCTCAAGGACAGGGGCAAGAGACCCAGTACTTC.

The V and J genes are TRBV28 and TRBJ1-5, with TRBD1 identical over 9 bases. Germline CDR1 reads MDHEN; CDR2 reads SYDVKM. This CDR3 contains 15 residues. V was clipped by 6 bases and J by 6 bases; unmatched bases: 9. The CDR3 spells CASSYQTGGGQPQHF. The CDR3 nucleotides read TGTGCCAGCAGCTACCAAACAGGGGGCGGTCAGCCCCAGCATTTT.